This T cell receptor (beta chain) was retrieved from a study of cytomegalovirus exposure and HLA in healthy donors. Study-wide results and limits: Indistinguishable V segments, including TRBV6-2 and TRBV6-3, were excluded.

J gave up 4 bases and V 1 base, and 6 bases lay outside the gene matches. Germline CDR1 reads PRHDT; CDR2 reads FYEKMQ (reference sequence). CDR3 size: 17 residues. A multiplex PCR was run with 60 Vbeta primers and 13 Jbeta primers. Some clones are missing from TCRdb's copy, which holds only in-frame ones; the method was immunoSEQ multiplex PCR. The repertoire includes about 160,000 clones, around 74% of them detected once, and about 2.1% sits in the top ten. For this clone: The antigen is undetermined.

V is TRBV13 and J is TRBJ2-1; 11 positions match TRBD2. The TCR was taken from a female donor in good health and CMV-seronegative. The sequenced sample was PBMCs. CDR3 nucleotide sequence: TGTGCCAGCAGCTTAGTGACTAGCGGGGCGATATACAATGAGCAGTTCTTC. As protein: CASSLVTSGAIYNEQFF.